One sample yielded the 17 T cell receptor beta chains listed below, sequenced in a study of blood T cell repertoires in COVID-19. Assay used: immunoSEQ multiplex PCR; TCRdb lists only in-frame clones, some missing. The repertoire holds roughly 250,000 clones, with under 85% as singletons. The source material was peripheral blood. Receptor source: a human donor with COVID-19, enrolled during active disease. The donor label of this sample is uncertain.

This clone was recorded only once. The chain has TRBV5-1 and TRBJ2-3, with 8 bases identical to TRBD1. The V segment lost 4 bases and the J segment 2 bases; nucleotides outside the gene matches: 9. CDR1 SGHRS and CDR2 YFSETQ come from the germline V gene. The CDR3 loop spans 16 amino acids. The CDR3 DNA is TGCGCCAGCAGCCCCGGACAGGGACCACCCACAGATACGCAGTATTTT. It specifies CASSPGQGPPTDTQYF.

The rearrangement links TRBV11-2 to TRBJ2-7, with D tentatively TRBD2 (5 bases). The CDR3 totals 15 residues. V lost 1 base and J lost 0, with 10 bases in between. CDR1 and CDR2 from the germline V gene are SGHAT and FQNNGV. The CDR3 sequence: CASSLGPGSSYEQYF. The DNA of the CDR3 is TGTGCCAGCAGCTTAGGGCCGGGAAGCTCCTACGAGCAGTACTTC. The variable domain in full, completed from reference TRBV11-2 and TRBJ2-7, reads EAGVAQSPRYKIIEKRQSVAFWCNPISGHATLYWYQQILGQGPKLLIQFQNNGVVDDSQLPKDRFSAERLKGVDSTLKIQPAKLEDSAVYLCASSLGPGSSYEQYFGPGTRLTVT.

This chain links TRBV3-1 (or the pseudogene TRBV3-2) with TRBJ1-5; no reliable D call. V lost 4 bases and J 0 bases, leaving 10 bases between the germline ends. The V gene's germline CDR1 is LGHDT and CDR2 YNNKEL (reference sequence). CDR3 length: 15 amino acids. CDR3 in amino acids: CASSPRVGSNQPQHF. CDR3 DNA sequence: TGTGCCAGCAGCCCCCGGGTGGGTAGCAATCAGCCCCAGCATTTT.

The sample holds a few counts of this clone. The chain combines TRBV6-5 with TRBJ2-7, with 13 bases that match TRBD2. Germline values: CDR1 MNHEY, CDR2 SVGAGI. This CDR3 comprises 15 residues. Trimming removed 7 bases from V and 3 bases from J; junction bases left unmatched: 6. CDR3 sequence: CASTSGTSGIYEQYF. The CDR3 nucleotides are TGTGCCAGCACCTCCGGGACTAGCGGGATCTACGAGCAGTACTTC.

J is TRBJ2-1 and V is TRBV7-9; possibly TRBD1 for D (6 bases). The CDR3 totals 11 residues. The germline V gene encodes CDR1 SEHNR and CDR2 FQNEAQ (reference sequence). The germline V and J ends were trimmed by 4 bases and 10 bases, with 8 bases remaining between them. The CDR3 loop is CASSSRGEQFF. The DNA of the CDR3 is TGTGCCAGCAGCTCGAGGGGGGAGCAGTTCTTC.

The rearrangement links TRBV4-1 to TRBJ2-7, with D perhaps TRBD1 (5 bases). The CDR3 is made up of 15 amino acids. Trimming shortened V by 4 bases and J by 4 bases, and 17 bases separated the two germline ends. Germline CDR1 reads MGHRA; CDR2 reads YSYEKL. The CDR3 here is CASSRGPGTGYEQYF. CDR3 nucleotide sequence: TGCGCCAGCAGCCGGGGCCCAGGAACTGGATACGAGCAGTACTTC.

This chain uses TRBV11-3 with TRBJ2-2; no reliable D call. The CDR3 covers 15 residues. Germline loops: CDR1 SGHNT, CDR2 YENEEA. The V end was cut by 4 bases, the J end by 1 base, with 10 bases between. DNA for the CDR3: TGTGCCAGCAGCTCTCAACCAGAGAACACCGGGGAGCTGTTTTTT. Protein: CASSSQPENTGELFF.

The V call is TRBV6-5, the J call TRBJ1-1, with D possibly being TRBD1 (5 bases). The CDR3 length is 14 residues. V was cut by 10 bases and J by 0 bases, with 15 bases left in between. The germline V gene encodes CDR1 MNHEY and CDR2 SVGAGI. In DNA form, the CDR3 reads TGTGCCATCCGACCTGGGGCGGTGAACACTGAAGCTTTCTTT. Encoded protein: CAIRPGAVNTEAFF.

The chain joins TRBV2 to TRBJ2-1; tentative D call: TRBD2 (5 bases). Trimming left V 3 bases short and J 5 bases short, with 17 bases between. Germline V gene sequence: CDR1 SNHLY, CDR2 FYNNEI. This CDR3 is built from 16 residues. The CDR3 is CASSEGSAYINNEQFF. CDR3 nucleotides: TGTGCCAGCAGTGAGGGTAGCGCCTACATAAACAATGAGCAGTTCTTC.

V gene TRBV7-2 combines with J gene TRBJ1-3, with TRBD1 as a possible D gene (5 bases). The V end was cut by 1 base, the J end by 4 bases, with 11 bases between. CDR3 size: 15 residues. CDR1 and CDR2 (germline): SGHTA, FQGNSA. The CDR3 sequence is CASSLVGTLGNTIYF. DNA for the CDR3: TGTGCCAGCAGCTTAGTGGGGACTCTGGGAAACACCATATATTTT.

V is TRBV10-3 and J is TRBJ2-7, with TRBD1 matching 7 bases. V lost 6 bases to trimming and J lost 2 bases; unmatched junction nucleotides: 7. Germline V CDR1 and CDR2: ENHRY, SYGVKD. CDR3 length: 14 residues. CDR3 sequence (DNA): TGTGCCATCAGCCCGGGGACAGAAACCTACGAGCAGTACTTC. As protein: CAISPGTETYEQYF.

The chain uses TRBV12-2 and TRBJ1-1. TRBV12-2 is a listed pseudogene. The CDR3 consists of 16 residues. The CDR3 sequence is CASRLARGRVSTEAFF. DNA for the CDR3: TGTGCAAGTCGCTTAGCGAGAGGTCGGGTGAGCACTGAAGCTTTCTTT.

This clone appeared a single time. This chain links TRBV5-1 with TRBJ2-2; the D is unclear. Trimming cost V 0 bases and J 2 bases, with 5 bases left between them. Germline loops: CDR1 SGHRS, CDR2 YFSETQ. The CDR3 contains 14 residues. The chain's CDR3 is CASSLGGNTGELFF. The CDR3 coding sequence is TGCGCCAGCAGCTTGGGCGGAAACACCGGGGAGCTGTTTTTT.

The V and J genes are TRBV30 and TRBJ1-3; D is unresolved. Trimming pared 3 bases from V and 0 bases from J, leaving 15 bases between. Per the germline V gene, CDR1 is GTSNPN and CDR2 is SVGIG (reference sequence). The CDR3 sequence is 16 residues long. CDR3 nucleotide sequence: TGTGCCTGGAGGCCCCGATCCTCGGGCTCTGGAAACACCATATATTTT. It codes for CAWRPRSSGSGNTIYF.

CDR3 sequence (DNA): TGTGCCAGCAGCCCAAACTGGACAGGGGGCAATGGCTACACCTTC. Protein sequence: CASSPNWTGGNGYTF. V and J are TRBV28 and TRBJ1-2; TRBD1 matches 11 bases. Germline V gives CDR1 MDHEN, CDR2 SYDVKM. The CDR3 contains 15 residues. J lost 6 bases, V lost 6 bases, and 9 bases had no gene match.

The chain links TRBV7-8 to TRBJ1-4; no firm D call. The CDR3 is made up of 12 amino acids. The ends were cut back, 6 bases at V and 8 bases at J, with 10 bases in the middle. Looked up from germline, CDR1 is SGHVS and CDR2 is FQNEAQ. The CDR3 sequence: CASSPVMEKLFF. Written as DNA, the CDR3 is TGTGCCAGCAGTCCAGTAATGGAAAAACTGTTTTTT. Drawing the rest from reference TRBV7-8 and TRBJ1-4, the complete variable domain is GAGVSQSPRYKVAKRGQDVALRCDPISGHVSLFWYQQALGQGPEFLTYFQNEAQLDKSGLPSDRFFAERPEGSVSTLKIQRTQQEDSAVYLCASSPVMEKLFFGSGTQLSVL.

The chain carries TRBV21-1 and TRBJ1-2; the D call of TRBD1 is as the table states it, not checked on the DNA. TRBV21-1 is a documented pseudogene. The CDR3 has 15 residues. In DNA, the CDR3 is TGTGCCAGCAGCAACCAGGGGGCGATACGGTATGGCTACACCTTC. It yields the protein CASSNQGAIRYGYTF.